Listed here is a single T cell receptor beta chain. No cognate antigen has been identified for it. Per-base qualities were not stored, and no clone one base away is much larger. This specimen comes from a study of T cell responses to AZD1222 COVID-19 vaccine (TCRdb year 2021). Context from the whole study: AZD1222 recipients given second doses at about 4 weeks or at about 12 weeks were pooled, since spike-specific TCR depth and breadth were not found to differ between the two schedules. A total of about 240 trial participants underwent TCR sequencing, of whom 200 to 220 received two doses of AZD1222 and around 25 received two doses of the MenACWY control vaccine. Trial participants were enrolled by age into subgroups of 18-55, 56-69 and 70-plus years, and roughly 160, 29 and 62 TCR-sequenced participants, respectively, were included in these subgroups. The paper as a whole reports these results and caveats: Spike-specific TCR breadth and depth rose significantly after two AZD1222 doses compared with day 0 and with MenACWY recipients. Most participants were white British and females outnumbered males, and the authors suggested that clonal diversity may have been underestimated. Only six AZD1222 recipients were SARS-CoV-2 seropositive at baseline, limiting conclusions about previously exposed vaccinees. Because no day 14 peak-response samples were available, the repertoires could be characterized only after the peak T cell response. In the small 56-69-year group, the increase in depth fell short of significance, most likely because of low power. The whole spike protein was spanned by vaccine-associated CD4 TCRs, and dominant responses were seen in regions 160-218 and 743-854. Nearly half of unique spike-specific TCRs reportedly recognized epitopes outside regions mutated in the B.1.351 and B.1.1.7 variants.

The CDR3 spans 14 residues, from the cysteine through the phenylalanine. Left in the record is the CDR3 DNA by itself, 42 bases read in frame from the first base. Relative to germline, V is 5 bases shorter and J is 2 bases shorter, with 9 bases between their ends. Looking up the germline V gene yields CDR1 KGHSH and CDR2 LQKENI. Taken with the paper, the label for time point translates to: baseline before first vaccination. Vaccinee samples were obtained from the UK trials COV001 and COV002, which included a single-blind randomized controlled phase 2/3 trial of AZD1222 (ChAdOx1 nCoV-19) in healthy adults. For TCRbeta chain sequencing, PBMC samples were collected from trial participants at day 0 and at day 28 after the second dose. The CDR3 regions of human TCRbeta chains were analyzed by immunosequencing. From the authors' description of their analysis: TCRs in the repertoires were compared against a reference library of SARS-CoV-2-specific TCRs that had been generated with the MIRA antigen-specificity platform. Breadth was defined as the fraction of unique TCRs that were SARS-CoV-2-associated, and depth was defined as the fraction of total T cells that were SARS-CoV-2-associated. Using the MIRA data, each spike-specific TCR was mapped to the spike region that the TCR reacts to and placed in a CD4 or CD8 class. Log10-transformed breadth and depth values were compared by one-way ANOVA with Sidak's multiple comparisons tests. As stored in TCRdb, this immuneACCESS dataset retains in-frame rearrangements with V and J assigned. A fraction of the clones does not appear; measured against another copy, unresolved V genes explain less than half of the discrepancy, and the remainder lacks a known reason. D and trimming come from the DNA, and the V and J calls and clone size come from that table. Here the sample has about 160,000 clones; around 94% occur a single time. The ten biggest clones cover around 1.3% of the sample.

This receptor was identified in an adult in good health. The V and J genes are TRBV18 and TRBJ2-2; TRBD1 is perhaps the D gene, given 6 matching bases. The input for sequencing was peripheral blood, taken on day 0 of AZD1222 vaccination. The CDR3 in this case is CASSSDRNTGELFF. Here is the DNA: TGTGCCAGCTCATCGGACAGAAACACCGGGGAGCTGTTTTTT.